This T cell receptor (beta chain) emerged from a study of T cell clonotyping in hematopoietic cell transplantation. Time point meaning: recipient sample about 28 days before transplant, after cytoreduction. CDR1 and CDR2 from the germline V gene are SGHDT and YYEEEE. This CDR3 comprises 11 residues. V was trimmed by 3 bases and J by 4 bases, leaving 4 bases between them. The assay was immunoSEQ multiplex PCR, and TCRdb's table has in-frame clones only and misses some. The repertoire holds about 36,000 clones, with 95% as singletons. The gene calls are TRBV5-6 and TRBJ2-5, with D hard to call. Sequenced material: peripheral blood mononuclear cells, taken before stem cell transplant. This TCR derives from a middle-aged man with chronic myeloid leukemia. Some clones in this sample may be carry-over from other donors' samples. In DNA, the CDR3 is TGTGCCAGCAGCTATGGAGAGACCCAGTACTTC. Its translation: CASSYGETQYF.